This entry features one T cell receptor beta chain sequence. This CDR3 is also generated by other DNA sequences in the sample. This record belongs to a study of blood T cell repertoires in COVID-19. Study in general: Sites in the United States, Italy and Spain provided acute and convalescent COVID-19 samples. The analysed material was cDNA or gDNA that came from T cells, B-cell-depleted T cells, or PBMCs.

In the original analysis: Scientists estimated how many nucleated cells there were by amplifying reference gene primers. Only in-frame clones appear in the TCRdb table, and some are missing; sequencing was by immunoSEQ multiplex PCR. V, J and clone size are taken as reported in that table, and D and trimming were inferred from the DNA itself. There are a few hundred thousand clones in the sample; more than 80% occur only once, and roughly 3.7% lies in the top ten. The CDR3 runs 12 residues. Germline CDR1 is SQVTM and CDR2 is ANQGSEA. V trimming: 6 bases; J trimming: 8 bases; junction bases outside the gene matches: 8.

This receptor was identified in a woman in her thirties or forties with acute or convalescent COVID-19. Sequenced input: peripheral blood. V usage is TRBV29-1 and J usage is TRBJ1-2; 8 nucleotides match TRBD1. The CDR3 here is CSVAGQGRGYTF. As DNA, the CDR3 is TGCAGCGTCGCCGGACAGGGAAGAGGCTACACCTTC.